The clone carrying this T cell receptor beta chain was observed many times. Its antigen is currently unknown. These data are taken from a study of T cell repertoires in cytomegalovirus infection. Study background: Signatures in public TCR beta sequences pointed to both CMV infection and matching HLA type.

The study, taken as a whole, reports: There were HLA-C-restricted CMV-specific TCR beta clonotypes dominating the ex vivo response. CMV carriers with the relevant HLA were identified by cumulative public TCR beta family frequency.

TCRdb ran MiXCR on the reads and lists one entry per CDR3 protein. The repertoire has fewer than 200,000 distinct CDR3 sequences, over 13% of them found once; the top ten carry 27%. Trimming pared 5 bases from V and 11 bases from J, leaving 15 bases between. The CDR3 sequence is 12 residues long. CDR1 and CDR2 from the germline V gene are ENHRY and SYGVKD. The chain joins TRBV10-3 to TRBJ1-1; D gene uncertain. The sample consisted of PBMCs. The source of this sequence is a human donor in good health (CMV status not recorded). Some clones in this sample may be carry-over from other donors' samples. The CDR3 sequence is CAISPAVGPAFF. Here the CDR3 DNA reads TGTGCCATCAGTCCCGCAGTAGGGCCTGCTTTCTTT.